Below, 10 T cell receptor beta chains from the same sample are listed, as sequenced in a study of CD8 T cells in Susac syndrome. RNA was extracted with the RNeasy kit, and a quantity of roughly 0.45 to 1 ug was reverse transcribed using random hexamers. TCRdb analysed the immunoSEQ multiplex PCR reads with MiXCR anew, one entry per CDR3 protein. The table has tens of thousands of distinct CDR3 sequences, 93% seen once; the top ten hold roughly 0.16%. The sample comprised CD4+ T cells from PBMCs. These receptors were collected from a human donor with Susac syndrome.

This clonotype was seen once. The J gene is TRBJ2-1, the V gene TRBV5-4; D could derive from TRBD1 or TRBD2 (6 bases each). V gave up 0 bases and J gave up 3 bases, with 16 bases separating them. This CDR3 is 17 amino acids long. From germline, CDR1 is SGHNT and CDR2 YYREEE (reference sequence). The DNA for the CDR3 is TGTGCCAGCAGCTTGGAAGGGTCCAGGGGACTCTACAATGAGCAGTTCTTC. Its protein is CASSLEGSRGLYNEQFF.

This clonotype has just one count. The V gene is TRBV28, the J gene TRBJ2-5, with D perhaps matching TRBD1 or TRBD2 (6 bases each). V gave up 5 bases and J gave up 8 bases, with 21 bases separating them. Germline CDR1 reads MDHEN; CDR2 reads SYDVKM. The CDR3 consists of 15 residues. This CDR3 is CASSPRGRSSKTQYF. The CDR3 DNA reads as TGTGCCAGCAGTCCCCGGGGGCGAAGCAGTAAAACCCAGTACTTC.

The rearrangement joins TRBV9 to TRBJ2-7, with 11 bases fitting TRBD2. Per the germline V gene, CDR1 is SGDLS and CDR2 is YYNGEE. There are 15 residues in the CDR3. J gave up 0 bases and V 4 bases, and 3 bases lay outside the gene matches. CDR3 bases: TGTGCCAGCAGCTCCCTAGCGGGGGGCTCCTACGAGCAGTACTTC. It encodes CASSSLAGGSYEQYF.

This clonotype was counted a few times. The gene calls are TRBV23-1 and TRBJ2-5; D may correspond to TRBD1 or TRBD2 (6 bases each). TRBV23-1 is placed among ORFs of uncertain function. The CDR3 consists of 15 residues. Trimming removed 0 bases at V and 3 bases at J, with 11 bases between. In nucleotides, the CDR3 is TGCGCCAGCAGTCAATCACGGGGGCCCGAAGAGACCCAGTACTTC. This encodes CASSQSRGPEETQYF.

V usage is TRBV28 and J usage is TRBJ2-7; D is possibly TRBD1 (5 bases). Germline CDR1 reads MDHEN; CDR2 reads SYDVKM. The V gene lost 6 bases and the J gene lost 2 bases, with 14 bases spanning the gap. CDR3 length equals 14 residues. CDR3 DNA sequence: TGTGCCAGCAGACCGCTTGACAGCCCCTACGAGCAGTACTTC. Translating it yields CASRPLDSPYEQYF.

The chain carries TRBV4-1 and TRBJ2-2; 10 nucleotides match TRBD1. Germline V CDR1 and CDR2: MGHRA, YSYEKL. J was trimmed by 7 bases and V by 4 bases; bases with no gene match: 6. This CDR3 contains 15 residues. This CDR3 reads CASSPRQGAIGELFF. CDR3 coding DNA: TGCGCCAGCAGCCCGAGACAGGGGGCAATCGGGGAGCTGTTTTTT.

The chain uses TRBV28 and TRBJ2-5; 9 bases match TRBD1. This CDR3 contains 14 residues. Unmatched junction bases numbered 6, after V lost 5 bases and J lost 5 bases. From germline, CDR1 is MDHEN and CDR2 SYDVKM. The CDR3 region is CASSPTGGDETQYF. CDR3 nucleotides: TGTGCCAGCAGTCCTACAGGGGGCGACGAGACCCAGTACTTC.

The chain is built from TRBV6-2 or TRBV6-3 and TRBJ2-7; D remains ambiguous. The CDR3 spans 12 residues. V lost 4 bases and J 4 bases, leaving 8 bases between the germline ends. Germline V lookup: CDR1 MNHEY, CDR2 SVGEGT. The CDR3 DNA reads TGTGCCAGCAGTTCCGCTGAGTACGAGCAGTACTTC. As protein: CASSSAEYEQYF.

The chain is built from TRBV10-3 and TRBJ2-7; D possibly corresponds to TRBD1 (5 bases). The germline gives CDR1 ENHRY, CDR2 SYGVKD. This CDR3 has 14 residues. V gave up 0 bases and J gave up 2 bases, with 8 bases separating them. The CDR3, as DNA: TGTGCCATCAGTGAGTCAATAGGGGCCTACGAGCAGTACTTC. Translating it yields CAISESIGAYEQYF.

The V and J genes are TRBV24-1 and TRBJ2-5; 9 positions agree with TRBD2. This CDR3 is 14 amino acids long. The ends lost 4 bases at V and 5 bases at J; junction bases unmatched: 4. CDR1 is KGHDR and CDR2 is SFDVKD in the germline V gene. The CDR3 nucleotides read TGTGCCACCAGTGAAGCGGGGGGCGTCGAGACCCAGTACTTC. Protein product: CATSEAGGVETQYF.